The rows below give T cell receptor beta chains drawn from one sample of a study of blood T cell repertoires in COVID-19. Sequencing was performed with immunoSEQ multiplex PCR; in TCRdb, only in-frame clones are kept and a portion is missing. Found here are more than 65,000 clones, over 65% of them singletons; the top ten hold less than 40%. Source material: peripheral blood. These receptors came from a woman in her 70s with acute or convalescent COVID-19. The CDR3 runs from the conserved cysteine through the conserved F or W.

j_gene: TRBJ2-6; v_gene: TRBV11-2; CDR3aa: CASSLIRTLSGANVLTF
j_gene: TRBJ1-1; v_gene: TRBV5-4; CDR3aa: CASSLAQGAPNTEAFF
j_gene: TRBJ2-1; v_gene: TRBV7-8; CDR3aa: CASSGTSGGAGEQFF
j_gene: TRBJ2-1; v_gene: TRBV5-6; CDR3aa: CATGDSRSYNEQFF
j_gene: TRBJ2-2; v_gene: TRBV6-6; CDR3aa: CASSHNPLAGGPTGELFF
j_gene: TRBJ2-1; v_gene: TRBV18; CDR3aa: CASSPGTGDEQFF
j_gene: TRBJ1-5; v_gene: TRBV27; CDR3aa: CASSPDSRTGYNQPQHF
j_gene: TRBJ2-3; v_gene: TRBV11-2; CDR3aa: CASSKRTSGGYTDTQYF
j_gene: TRBJ2-7; v_gene: TRBV5-6; CDR3aa: CASSSGLAYSYEQYF
j_gene: TRBJ2-5; v_gene: TRBV12-5; CDR3aa: CASGLGSAGGEETQYF
j_gene: TRBJ2-5; v_gene: TRBV7-2; CDR3aa: CASSLAPGAGETQYF
j_gene: TRBJ2-7; v_gene: TRBV5-4; CDR3aa: CASSLGLGSYEQYF
j_gene: TRBJ2-2; v_gene: TRBV9; CDR3aa: CASSWGLAGSSTGELFF
j_gene: TRBJ1-1; v_gene: TRBV9; CDR3aa: CASSVGGKDTEAFF
j_gene: TRBJ2-3; v_gene: TRBV11-3; CDR3aa: CASSLGDRGSTDTQYF
j_gene: TRBJ1-3; v_gene: TRBV23-1; CDR3aa: CASSPPDRTGNTIYF
j_gene: TRBJ2-7; v_gene: TRBV15; CDR3aa: CATSRDLNRAYEQYF
j_gene: TRBJ2-7; v_gene: TRBV19; CDR3aa: CASSIGGTGASEQYF
j_gene: TRBJ2-7; v_gene: TRBV4-2; CDR3aa: CASSQDLSGGPSLSYEQYF
j_gene: TRBJ1-6; v_gene: TRBV21-1; CDR3aa: CASSNLGTDNSPLHF
j_gene: TRBJ2-6; v_gene: TRBV5-1; CDR3aa: CASSSPPGAGANVLTF
j_gene: TRBJ2-1; v_gene: TRBV19; CDR3aa: CASSIASGISTIGNEQFF
j_gene: TRBJ1-2; v_gene: TRBV2; CDR3aa: CASSEGFGEDNGYTF
j_gene: TRBJ1-2; v_gene: TRBV27; CDR3aa: CASSLLGTANNYGYTF
j_gene: TRBJ2-5; v_gene: TRBV12-5; CDR3aa: CASGSGLDWGETQYF
j_gene: TRBJ2-5; v_gene: TRBV19; CDR3aa: CASSEVAGDVETQYF
j_gene: TRBJ1-6; v_gene: TRBV6-1; CDR3aa: CASSEVGTGTNSPLHF
j_gene: TRBJ1-4; v_gene: TRBV25-1; CDR3aa: CASSGNKGVNEKLFF
j_gene: TRBJ2-2; v_gene: TRBV11-1; CDR3aa: CASSSSRGTGELFF
j_gene: TRBJ1-5; v_gene: TRBV27; CDR3aa: CATVHRGRNLANSNQPQHF
j_gene: TRBJ1-4; v_gene: TRBV7-2; CDR3aa: CASSLGGGGEKLFF
j_gene: TRBJ1-5; v_gene: TRBV7-2; CDR3aa: CASSLQGVRNQPQHF
j_gene: TRBJ2-7; v_gene: TRBV4-2; CDR3aa: CASSPEEGLASDEQYF
j_gene: TRBJ2-7; v_gene: TRBV6-2/TRBV6-3; CDR3aa: CASSHNREGSLSYEQYF
j_gene: TRBJ1-5; v_gene: TRBV23-1; CDR3aa: CASSRGVYSNQPQHF
j_gene: TRBJ2-3; v_gene: TRBV5-1; CDR3aa: CASSSGLAGGTDTQYF
j_gene: TRBJ1-5; v_gene: TRBV19; CDR3aa: CASSTRQGYQPQHF
j_gene: TRBJ1-2; v_gene: TRBV6-5; CDR3aa: CASSKDSAVYGYTF
j_gene: TRBJ1-2; v_gene: TRBV6-5; CDR3aa: CASSVSQDRLYGYTF
j_gene: TRBJ2-3; v_gene: TRBV5-4; CDR3aa: CASSFYQVTDTQYF
j_gene: TRBJ1-5; v_gene: TRBV15; CDR3aa: CATSSENQPQHF
j_gene: TRBJ2-3; v_gene: TRBV7-8; CDR3aa: CASSTRQVGTDTQYF
j_gene: TRBJ1-5; v_gene: TRBV4-1; CDR3aa: CASSQDIGQFDKPQHF
j_gene: TRBJ1-1; v_gene: TRBV7-8; CDR3aa: CASSYWTALNTEAFF
j_gene: TRBJ2-3; v_gene: TRBV7-2; CDR3aa: CASSPGRGQGERAQYF
j_gene: TRBJ1-4; v_gene: TRBV4-1; CDR3aa: CASSQAVNEKLFF
j_gene: TRBJ1-3; v_gene: TRBV30; CDR3aa: CASGSGNTIYF
j_gene: TRBJ1-1; v_gene: TRBV11-2; CDR3aa: CASSPGGGRNTEAFF
j_gene: TRBJ1-1; v_gene: TRBV29-1; CDR3aa: CSAEIVNTEAFF
j_gene: TRBJ2-2; v_gene: TRBV11-3; CDR3aa: CASSLGQGSSTGELFF
j_gene: TRBJ2-2; v_gene: TRBV11-2; CDR3aa: CASSPSGSTGELFF
j_gene: TRBJ2-3; v_gene: TRBV30; CDR3aa: CAWSKPINSDTQYF